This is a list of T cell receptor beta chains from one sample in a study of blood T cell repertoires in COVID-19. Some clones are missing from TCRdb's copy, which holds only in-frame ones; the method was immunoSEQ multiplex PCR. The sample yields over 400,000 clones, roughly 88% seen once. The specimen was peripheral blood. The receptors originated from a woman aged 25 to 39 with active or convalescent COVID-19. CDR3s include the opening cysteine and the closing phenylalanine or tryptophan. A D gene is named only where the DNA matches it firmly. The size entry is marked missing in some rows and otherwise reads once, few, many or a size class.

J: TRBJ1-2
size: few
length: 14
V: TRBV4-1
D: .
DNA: TGCGCCAGCAGCCAAGAAGAGTTCTCGGACATCTACACCTTC
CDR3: CASSQEEFSDIYTF

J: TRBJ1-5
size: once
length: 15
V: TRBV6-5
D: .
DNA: TGTGCCAGCAGGGACGGGGGTAGCGGCAATCAGCCCCAGCATTTT
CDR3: CASRDGGSGNQPQHF

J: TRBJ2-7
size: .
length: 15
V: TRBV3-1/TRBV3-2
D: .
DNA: TGTGCCAGCAGCCAAGTGCGGGGGACAACCTACGAGCAGTACTTC
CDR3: CASSQVRGTTYEQYF

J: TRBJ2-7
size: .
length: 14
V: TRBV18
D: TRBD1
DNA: TGTGCCAGCTCACCAGGGACAGGAGGATACGAGCAGTACTTC
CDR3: CASSPGTGGYEQYF

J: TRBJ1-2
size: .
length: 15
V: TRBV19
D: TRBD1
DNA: TGTGCCAGTACCGCTCCACAAACAGGGGGCGATGGCTACACCTTC
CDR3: CASTAPQTGGDGYTF

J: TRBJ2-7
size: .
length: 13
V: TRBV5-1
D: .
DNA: TGCGCCAGCCGCGAAGGGGAAGCCTACGAGCAGTACTTC
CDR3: CASREGEAYEQYF

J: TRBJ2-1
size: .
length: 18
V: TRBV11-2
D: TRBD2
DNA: TGTGCCAGCAGCTTAGTGGGGACTAGCGGGGGCCCTCACAATGAGCAGTTCTTC
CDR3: CASSLVGTSGGPHNEQFF

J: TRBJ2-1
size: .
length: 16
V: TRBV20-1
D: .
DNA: TGCAGTGCTAGTAAGAAGGGTGGGGCGACCTACAATGAGCAGTTCTTC
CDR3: CSASKKGGATYNEQFF

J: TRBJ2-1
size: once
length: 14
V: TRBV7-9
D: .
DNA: TGTGCCAGCAGCCTCCCCCTCCGGGTCAATGAGCAGTTCTTC
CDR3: CASSLPLRVNEQFF

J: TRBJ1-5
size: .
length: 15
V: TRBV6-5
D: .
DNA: TGTGCCAGCTCGCGGGGGCCCGGGGGCAATCAGCCCCAGCATTTT
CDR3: CASSRGPGGNQPQHF

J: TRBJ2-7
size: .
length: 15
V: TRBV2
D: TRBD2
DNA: TGTGCCAGCAGACAAACTAGCGGGGGGGCAGACGAGCAGTACTTC
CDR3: CASRQTSGGADEQYF